This T cell receptor beta chain was captured in a study of T cells in Graves' hyperthyroidism and ophthalmopathy. RNA transcripts served as the template for amplifying TCR beta CDR3 regions. The study used the HTBI primer set for a first-round RT-PCR of the TCR CDR3. A single record per CDR3 protein comes from TCRdb applying MiXCR to the multiplex PCR reads. The sample lists around 300,000 distinct CDR3 sequences; roughly an eighth were seen once. Study outcomes and limitations: Most thyroid clonotypes with frequency above 0.001 were detected in blood.

This clonotype was counted ten times or more. Antigen specificity is unknown. The receptor was isolated from a woman aged 40 to 50 with Graves' hyperthyroidism. Sequenced material: blood.

The CDR3 spells CASSSPQLGGTYEQYF. The CDR3 DNA follows: TGTGCCAGCAGTTCCCCCCAATTAGGGGGCACCTACGAGCAGTACTTC. The genes are TRBV28 and TRBJ2-7, with 7 positions matching TRBD1. V gave up 4 bases and J gave up 2 bases; unmatched junction bases: 11. CDR1 is MDHEN and CDR2 is SYDVKM in the germline V gene. This CDR3 is built from 16 residues. The whole variable domain, remainder taken from reference TRBV28 and TRBJ2-7, is DVKVTQSSRYLVKRTGEKVFLECVQDMDHENMFWYRQDPGLGLRLIYFSYDVKMKEKGDIPEGYSVSREKKERFSLILESASTNQTSMYLCASSSPQLGGTYEQYFGPGTRLTVT.